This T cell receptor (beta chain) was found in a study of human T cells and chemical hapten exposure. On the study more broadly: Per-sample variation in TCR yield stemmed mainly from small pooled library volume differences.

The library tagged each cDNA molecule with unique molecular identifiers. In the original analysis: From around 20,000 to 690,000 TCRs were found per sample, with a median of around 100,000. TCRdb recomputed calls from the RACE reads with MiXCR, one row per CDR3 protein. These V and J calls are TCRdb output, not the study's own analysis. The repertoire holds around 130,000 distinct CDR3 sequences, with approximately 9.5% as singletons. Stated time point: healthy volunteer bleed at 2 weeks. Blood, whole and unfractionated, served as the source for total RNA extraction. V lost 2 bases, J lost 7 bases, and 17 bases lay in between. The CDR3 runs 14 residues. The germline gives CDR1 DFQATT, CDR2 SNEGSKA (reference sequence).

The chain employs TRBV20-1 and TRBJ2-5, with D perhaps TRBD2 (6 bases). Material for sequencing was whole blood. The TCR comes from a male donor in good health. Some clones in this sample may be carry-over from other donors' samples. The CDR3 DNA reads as TGCAGTGCTAGAACCCGGGACTCCTTAGGGACCCAGTACTTC. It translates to CSARTRDSLGTQYF.